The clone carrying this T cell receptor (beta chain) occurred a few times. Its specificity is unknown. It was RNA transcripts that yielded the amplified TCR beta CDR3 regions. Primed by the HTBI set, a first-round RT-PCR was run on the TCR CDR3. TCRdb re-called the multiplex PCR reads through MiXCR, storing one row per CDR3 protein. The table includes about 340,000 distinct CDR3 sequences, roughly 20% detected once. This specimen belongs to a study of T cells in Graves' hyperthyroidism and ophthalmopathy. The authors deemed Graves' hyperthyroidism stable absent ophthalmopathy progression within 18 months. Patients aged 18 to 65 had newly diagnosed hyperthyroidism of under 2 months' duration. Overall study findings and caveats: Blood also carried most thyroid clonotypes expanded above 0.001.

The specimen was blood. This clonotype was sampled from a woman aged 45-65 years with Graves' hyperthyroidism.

The CDR3: CASSQSGVSTDTQYF. The CDR3, as DNA: TGCGCCAGCAGCCAATCAGGGGTTAGCACAGATACGCAGTATTTT. The genes are TRBV4-1 and TRBJ2-3; the D gene is possibly TRBD1 (6 bases). The germline CDR1 and CDR2 sequences are MGHRA and YSYEKL. Trimming removed 2 bases at V and 0 bases at J, with 9 bases between. The CDR3 consists of 15 residues.